These T cell receptor beta chains were read from a single sample in a study of shared clonotypes between healthy human individuals. Clones were sequenced by immunoSEQ multiplex PCR, and TCRdb holds only the in-frame ones, with some missing. Of over 400,000 clones listed, more than 75% are singletons. The sequencing input was PBMCs. These receptors were collected from a woman aged 40-49 years in good health. Some clones in this sample may be carry-over from other donors' samples. The CDR3 runs from the conserved cysteine through the conserved F or W. Fields, in order: V gene, J gene, clone size, D gene, CDR3 protein, CDR3 DNA. A D gene is named only where the DNA matches it firmly. Clone size appears in some rows only: once, few, many, or a class for an expanded clone.

>TRBV5-1|TRBJ2-7|.|.
CASSLSGSGAGYEQYF
TGCGCCAGCAGCTTGTCAGGTTCGGGGGCGGGCTACGAGCAGTACTTC
>TRBV7-2|TRBJ1-2|.|.
CASSLGTSRNYGYTF
TGTGCCAGCAGCCTCGGGACGTCGCGGAACTATGGCTACACCTTC
>TRBV19|TRBJ2-7|.|.
CASSIMFGDDGYEQYF
TGTGCCAGTAGTATAATGTTCGGGGATGACGGCTACGAGCAGTACTTC
>TRBV4-1|TRBJ1-1|.|TRBD1
CASSQLTGENTEAFF
TGCGCCAGCAGCCAACTGACAGGGGAGAACACTGAAGCTTTCTTT
>TRBV5-4|TRBJ2-1|.|TRBD2
CASSFYAGVYNEQFF
TGTGCCAGCAGCTTCTACGCGGGAGTCTACAATGAGCAGTTCTTC
>TRBV5-6|TRBJ2-7|many|.
CASSSGTYEQYF
TGTGCCAGCAGCTCCGGGACATACGAGCAGTACTTC
>TRBV21-1|TRBJ1-5|.|.
CASHKEEGVRSPPNIFRPQHF
TGTGCCAGCCACAAAGAAGAAGGGGTTCGCAGCCCTCCCAATATATTTCGGCCCCAGCATTTT
>TRBV6-1|TRBJ2-7|.|.
CASSDSKTAYEQYF
TGTGCCAGCAGTGACAGTAAAACTGCCTACGAGCAGTACTTC
>TRBV30|TRBJ2-7|.|TRBD1
CAWTYRGPDEQYF
TGTGCCTGGACCTACAGGGGCCCAGACGAGCAGTACTTC
>TRBV7-3|TRBJ1-5|.|.
CASSRDRNQPQHF
TGTGCCAGCAGCCGCGATAGAAATCAGCCCCAGCATTTT
>TRBV18|TRBJ2-5|.|.
CASSPRDF
TGTGCCAGCTCTCCCAGGGACTTC
>TRBV6-6|TRBJ1-2|.|TRBD1
CASSFRDRGRGYTF
TGTGCCAGCAGTTTCCGGGACAGGGGTCGCGGCTACACCTTC
>TRBV30|TRBJ2-5|.|.
CAWTTELQETQYF
TGTGCCTGGACCACAGAACTCCAAGAGACCCAGTACTTC
>TRBV9|TRBJ2-7|.|.
CASSVGGRTDYEQYF
TGTGCCAGCAGCGTAGGCGGACGGACTGACTACGAGCAGTACTTC
>TRBV5-6|TRBJ2-1|.|.
CASSPAGWDEQFF
TGTGCCAGCAGCCCGGCGGGTTGGGATGAGCAGTTCTTC